The present entry profiles one T cell receptor beta chain with its context. TCRdb keeps only in-frame clones here, not all; method: immunoSEQ multiplex PCR. The table shows approximately 80,000 clones, with about 88% occurring only once. The sample originates from a study of control samples from healthy donors and cancer patients. This CDR3 is built from 17 residues. Germline V gene lookup returns CDR1 SGHKS and CDR2 YYEKEE (reference sequence). Trimming pared 0 bases from V and 4 bases from J, leaving 16 bases between. Sequenced material: blood. The chain combines TRBV5-5 with TRBJ1-4; D may be TRBD1 (6 bases). The sequence was obtained from a woman aged 45-60 years in good health. Here the CDR3 DNA reads TGTGCCAGCAGCTTGGCCTTCAGGGGAATTGTTAATGAAAAACTGTTTTTT. Translation: CASSLAFRGIVNEKLFF.